A single sample is the source of the 11 T cell receptor beta chains below, sequenced in a study of identical twins. In TCRdb, the 5' RACE reads were re-called with MiXCR into one record per CDR3 protein. Of 450,000 or so distinct CDR3 sequences in the sample, around 20% were seen once. The sequenced sample was naive T cells sorted from blood. These receptor sequences come from a man aged 50-60 years in good health.

A few counts support this clonotype. The V gene is TRBV2, the J gene TRBJ2-5; D is uncertain. The CDR3 loop spans 14 amino acids. V was shortened by 4 bases and J by 5 bases, with 14 bases between the two germline ends. CDR1 SNHLY and CDR2 FYNNEI come from the germline V gene. This CDR3 is CASSAPGSRETQYF. The CDR3 coding sequence is TGTGCCAGCAGTGCGCCCGGGTCCAGGGAGACCCAGTACTTC.

This clonotype has only a few counts. V gene TRBV7-2 combines with J gene TRBJ2-1; 11 bases are a match to TRBD2. With 1 base clipped from V and 10 bases from J, the junction kept 9 bases outside the gene matches. This CDR3 comprises 16 residues. Germline CDR1 reads SGHTA; CDR2 reads FQGNSA. CDR3 protein: CASSLGELAGAVEQFF. The CDR3 region has the DNA TGTGCCAGCAGCTTAGGCGAACTAGCGGGGGCGGTCGAGCAGTTCTTC.

The chain employs TRBV20-1 and TRBJ1-1; tentative D call: TRBD1 (6 bases). The CDR3 length is 14 residues. V was trimmed by 6 bases and J by 0 bases, leaving 14 bases between them. Per the germline V gene, CDR1 is DFQATT and CDR2 is SNEGSKA (reference sequence). CDR3 bases: TGCAGTGCCGCGGGGACACTTTTGAACACTGAAGCTTTCTTT. Translation: CSAAGTLLNTEAFF.

This chain joins TRBV6-5 and TRBJ1-1; unclear D gene. Germline lookup yields CDR1 MNHEY and CDR2 SVGAGI. The V gene lost 4 bases and the J gene lost 0 bases, with 9 bases spanning the gap. The CDR3 covers 14 residues. CDR3 sequence (DNA): TGTGCCAGCAGTTCGTCCAGTTTGAACACTGAAGCTTTCTTT. Translating it yields CASSSSSLNTEAFF.

This clonotype occurred many times. V gene TRBV3-1 combines with J gene TRBJ2-7; 10 bases map to TRBD2. This CDR3 is built from 16 residues. J was trimmed by 3 bases and V by 0 bases; bases with no gene match: 5. Germline lookup yields CDR1 LGHDT and CDR2 YNNKEL (reference sequence). The CDR3 DNA reads as TGTGCCAGCAGCCAAGATCAGCGGGAGGGCCTCTACGAGCAGTACTTC. Protein sequence: CASSQDQREGLYEQYF.

This clonotype has a count of ten or more. The chain recombines TRBV4-2 with TRBJ2-1; TRBD1 matches at 7 bases. J lost 2 bases, V lost 4 bases, and 5 bases had no gene match. This CDR3 has 15 amino acids. Germline CDR1 reads LGHNA; CDR2 reads YNFKEQ. The CDR3 sequence: CASSRDRATYNEQFF. CDR3 sequence (DNA): TGTGCCAGCAGCCGCGACAGGGCTACCTACAATGAGCAGTTCTTC.

J is TRBJ2-1 and V is TRBV20-1; 11 bases match TRBD2. Per germline, CDR1 DFQATT and CDR2 SNEGSKA (reference sequence). The CDR3 consists of 16 residues. Unmatched junction bases numbered 7, after V lost 5 bases and J lost 1 base. CDR3 nucleotides: TGCAGTGCTGGAACGACTAGCGGGAAGTCCTACAATGAGCAGTTCTTC. Translated: CSAGTTSGKSYNEQFF.

V and J are TRBV15 and TRBJ2-1; possibly TRBD1 for D (6 bases). Germline V CDR1 and CDR2: LNHNV, YYDKDF (reference sequence). This CDR3 contains 17 residues. The germline V and J ends were trimmed by 0 bases and 3 bases, with 15 bases remaining between them. Here the CDR3 DNA reads TGTGCCACCAGCAGAGATCACCCGACAGGAAACTACAATGAGCAGTTCTTC. It encodes CATSRDHPTGNYNEQFF.

This chain joins TRBV15 and TRBJ2-1; 8 nucleotides line up with TRBD1. With V trimmed by 5 bases and J by 5 bases, 11 bases remained unmatched. The germline CDR1 and CDR2 sequences are LNHNV and YYDKDF (reference sequence). This CDR3 spans 16 amino acids. CDR3 DNA sequence: TGTGCCACCAGCCAAGAGGACAGGGAGGTTGACAATGAGCAGTTCTTC. It translates to CATSQEDREVDNEQFF.

The V gene is TRBV5-5, the J gene TRBJ2-6; D is undetermined. The V gene's germline CDR1 is SGHKS and CDR2 YYEKEE (reference sequence). V lost 4 bases and J 2 bases, leaving 13 bases between the germline ends. This CDR3 region has 16 residues. The CDR3 DNA sequence: TGTGCCAGCAGCGGCGTCTTTGGAACTGGGGCCAACGTCCTGACTTTC. Its protein product is CASSGVFGTGANVLTF.

Concerning this clonotype itself: With a much larger clone just one base away, this may be a read error. J is TRBJ2-7 and V is TRBV29-1; 7 bases agree with TRBD1. The CDR3 loop spans 13 amino acids. The germline CDR1 and CDR2 sequences are SQVTM and ANQGSEA. V lost 5 bases, J lost 6 bases, and 10 bases stayed unmatched. The CDR3 DNA reads as TGCAGCGTTAGGGCCGACAGGGAAGCCGAGCAGTACTTC. As protein: CSVRADREAEQYF.